Listed below are T cell receptor beta chains from one sample, sequenced in a study of T cell responses to AZD1222 COVID-19 vaccine. The table came from immunoSEQ multiplex PCR; TCRdb's copy has only in-frame clones and leaves some out. The data hold about 150,000 clones, with about 94% observed a single time. The source was peripheral blood, collected on day 0 of AZD1222 vaccination. Receptor source: an adult in good health. Both conserved end residues are part of each CDR3. The D gene is left open where the match is weak. Only some rows state a clone size, as once, few, many or a class for expanded clones.

V gene	clone size	D gene	J gene	CDR3 DNA	CDR3 protein
TRBV5-1	-	-	TRBJ1-1	TGCGCCAGCAGCTTCCAGGCCAACACTGAAGCTTTCTTT	CASSFQANTEAFF
TRBV2	-	-	TRBJ2-2	TGTGCCAGCAGTGAAGACAGGGCAAACACCGGGGAGCTGTTTTTT	CASSEDRANTGELFF
TRBV27	-	TRBD1	TRBJ1-1	TGTGCCAGCAGTTTCGACAGGGCCAGTAGGTTCACTGAAGCTTTCTTT	CASSFDRASRFTEAFF
TRBV6-5	-	-	TRBJ1-2	TGTGCCAGCAGTTATTGGGGGGACGGCTACACCTTC	CASSYWGDGYTF
TRBV14	-	TRBD1	TRBJ1-2	TGTGCCAGCAGCCAAGTACAGGGGAGTACCTATGGCTACACCTTC	CASSQVQGSTYGYTF
TRBV12-3/TRBV12-4	-	TRBD1	TRBJ1-1	TGTGCCAGCAACTCAGGGGGCAACACTGAAGCTTTCTTT	CASNSGGNTEAFF
TRBV9	-	-	TRBJ1-3	TGTGCCAGCAGCGTAGACGGCTTCTCTGGAAACACCATATATTTT	CASSVDGFSGNTIYF
TRBV28	-	-	TRBJ2-2	TGTGCCAGCAGTCCCCTGGGCCCCGGGGAGCTGTTTTTT	CASSPLGPGELFF
TRBV5-4	-	-	TRBJ2-7	TGTGCCAGCAGCTTGCCGCCTAGCCCCCCAAGCTCCTACGAGCAGTACTTC	CASSLPPSPPSSYEQYF
TRBV18	-	TRBD2	TRBJ2-3	TGTGCCAGCTCACCACTCGGGACTAGCGAATCAGATACGCAGTATTTT	CASSPLGTSESDTQYF
TRBV12-3/TRBV12-4	-	-	TRBJ1-1	TGTGCCAGCAGTGCTAGCGGGAACACTGAAGCTTTCTTT	CASSASGNTEAFF
TRBV2	-	-	TRBJ1-1	TGTGCCAGCAGTAGCCGGGGCGTTAGAACTGAAGCTTTCTTT	CASSSRGVRTEAFF
TRBV7-2	-	TRBD1	TRBJ1-1	TGTGCCAGCAGCTTTTCAGGGGGACTTATGAACACTGAAGCTTTCTTT	CASSFSGGLMNTEAFF
TRBV14	-	-	TRBJ2-7	TGTGCCAGCAGCCACAACTTCAGGAGCTCCTACGAGCAGTACTTC	CASSHNFRSSYEQYF
TRBV2	few	-	TRBJ2-6	TGTGCCAGCAGCCTTGGTGGGTCTGGGGCCAACGTCCTGACTTTC	CASSLGGSGANVLTF
TRBV2	-	TRBD2	TRBJ2-2	TGTGCCAGCAGATGGCGGGAGGGTGGAACCGGGGAGCTGTTTTTT	CASRWREGGTGELFF
TRBV9	-	-	TRBJ2-3	TGTGCCAGCAGCGTAGGCGGGAGCACAGATACGCAGTATTTT	CASSVGGSTDTQYF
TRBV9	once	TRBD1	TRBJ1-2	TGTGCCAGCAGCGAGACAGGGTCCGGCTACACCTTC	CASSETGSGYTF
TRBV7-9	-	TRBD2	TRBJ2-3	TGTGCCAGCAGCAGACTAGCGGGAGGGGGCACAGATACGCAGTATTTT	CASSRLAGGGTDTQYF
TRBV27	once	-	TRBJ2-2	TGTGCCAGCAGTTTAGCCAGGGGTACCGGGGAGCTGTTTTTT	CASSLARGTGELFF
TRBV5-1	-	TRBD2	TRBJ2-7	TGCGCCAGCAGCTTGGTGGGGAGGGCCTACGAGCAGTACTTC	CASSLVGRAYEQYF
TRBV12-5	-	-	TRBJ2-1	TGTGCTAGTTTAGCGCCAGGGAATGAGCAGTTCTTC	CASLAPGNEQFF